This T cell receptor (beta chain) was profiled in a study of human T cells and chemical hapten exposure. Study-level information: Patch tests containing 0.01% DPC, applied to the upper back, were read at 6 days.

The J segment lost 12 bases and the V segment lost 7 bases, leaving 18 bases of the junction unmatched. The CDR3 is 15 amino acids. Germline V gene lookup returns CDR1 MDHEN and CDR2 SYDVKM. Time point: patch test 1, 2 weeks after DPC sensitization. Treatment here: therapeutic diphenylcyclopropenone sensitization with weekly scalp DPC. Unfractionated whole blood was the source of the extracted total RNA. This clonotype was observed a few times. Via MiXCR, TCRdb re-called the RACE reads, giving one row per CDR3 protein. The profile shows around 99,000 distinct CDR3 sequences, approximately 13% of them singletons.

The chain carries TRBV28 and TRBJ2-1; 7 bases agree with TRBD2. This clonotype was obtained from a woman between 35 and 50 years old with alopecia areata. Some clones in this sample may be carry-over from other donors' samples. The sequencing used whole blood, collected in connection with sensitization to the hapten diphenylcyclopropenone (DPC). The chain's CDR3 is CASTRPRLATSGQFF. CDR3 bases: TGTGCCAGCACCCGTCCCCGACTAGCTACTTCGGGGCAGTTCTTC. Full variable domain (missing parts from reference TRBV28 and TRBJ2-1): DVKVTQSSRYLVKRTGEKVFLECVQDMDHENMFWYRQDPGLGLRLIYFSYDVKMKEKGDIPEGYSVSREKKERFSLILESASTNQTSMYLCASTRPRLATSGQFFGPGTRLTVL.